The clone carrying this T cell receptor (beta chain) was observed many times. What it binds is unknown. Read data end 3 residues before the CDR3 end; the end is taken from the germline J gene. Clones were sequenced by immunoSEQ multiplex PCR, and TCRdb holds only the in-frame ones, with some missing. In total the sample includes roughly 60,000 clones, none of them seen once. The germline gives CDR1 SNHLY, CDR2 FYNNEI. The trim removed 6 bases at V and 8 bases at J, leaving 3 bases unmatched. The CDR3 is 13 amino acids. This sample stems from a study of T cell clonality in common variable immunodeficiency. Study results and caveats: TCRbeta clonality was increased in CVID versus healthy controls.

Heparinized whole blood, roughly 5 to 8 ml, came from each donor. The sequenced sample was peripheral blood mononuclear cells. This sequence originates from a person aged 18 to 70 in good health. The chain combines TRBV2 with TRBJ2-2, with TRBD1 identical over 10 bases. CDR3 region: CASRGQGIGELFF. Partial CDR3 DNA: TGTGCCAGCAGGGGACAGGGGATAGGGGAG. Drawing the rest from reference TRBV2 and TRBJ2-2, the complete variable domain is EPEVTQTPSHQVTQMGQEVILRCVPISNHLYFYWYRQILGQKVEFLVSFYNNEISEKSEIFDDQFSVERPDGSNFTLKIRSTKLEDSAMYFCASRGQGIGELFFGEGSRLTVL.